Each of the 10 T cell receptor beta chains below was sequenced from the same sample in a study of blood T cell repertoires in COVID-19. Sequencing used immunoSEQ multiplex PCR; TCRdb keeps in-frame clones, though not all of them. The sample carries under 50,000 clones, 75% to 90% recorded once. Sequencing used peripheral blood. These receptors were taken from a middle-aged woman with acute or convalescent COVID-19.

About this clone: The same CDR3 can be traced to other DNA sequences in this sample. The genes are TRBV11-1 and TRBJ1-5; no firm D call. This CDR3 spans 14 amino acids. Germline values: CDR1 SGHAT, CDR2 FQDESV (reference sequence). Between the trimmed V and J ends, which lost 1 base and 4 bases, there was a span of 8 bases. The CDR3 region has the DNA TGTGCCAGCAGCTTAGGTTACGGGAATCAGCCCCAGCATTTT. Encoded protein: CASSLGYGNQPQHF. The full variable domain, with the rest looked up from reference TRBV11-1 and TRBJ1-5, is EAEVAQSPRYKITEKSQAVAFWCDPISGHATLYWYRQILGQGPELLVQFQDESVVDDSQLPKDRFSAERLKGVDSTLKIQPAELGDSAMYLCASSLGYGNQPQHFGDGTRLSIL.

The V call is TRBV5-1, the J call TRBJ1-4, with D tentatively TRBD1 (5 bases). Germline V CDR1 and CDR2: SGHRS, YFSETQ. The CDR3 has 15 amino acids. The V end was cut by 4 bases, the J end by 0 bases, with 10 bases between. The CDR3 nucleotides read TGCGCCAGCAGCCCGACAGAGCCAACTAATGAAAAACTGTTTTTT. It specifies CASSPTEPTNEKLFF. The full variable domain, completed using reference TRBV5-1 and TRBJ1-4, is KAGVTQTPRYLIKTRGQQVTLSCSPISGHRSVSWYQQTPGQGLQFLFEYFSETQRNKGNFPGRFSGRQFSNSRSEMNVSTLELGDSALYLCASSPTEPTNEKLFFGSGTQLSVL.

The CDR3 reads CASRQGIDSPLHF. The CDR3 region has the DNA TGTGCCAGCCGGCAGGGAATTGATTCACCCCTCCACTTT. The V call is TRBV6-5, the J call TRBJ1-6, with D perhaps TRBD1 (5 bases). The CDR3 length is 13 residues. The V end was cut by 8 bases, the J end by 8 bases, with 13 bases between. CDR1 and CDR2 from the germline V gene are MNHEY and SVGAGI.

This rearrangement joins TRBV28 to TRBJ2-1; D gene unclear. CDR1 and CDR2 (germline): MDHEN, SYDVKM. Trimming shortened V by 5 bases and J by 6 bases, and 8 bases separated the two germline ends. CDR3 length: 12 residues. CDR3 DNA: TGTGCCAGCAGTGTAGTGATCAATGAGCAGTTCTTC. Its protein is CASSVVINEQFF.

This clone was counted once. Here the CDR3 DNA reads TGTGCCAGCAGTTTATCGCAGGGGGGATCCTACGAGCAGTACTTC. It encodes CASSLSQGGSYEQYF. The genes are TRBV27 and TRBJ2-7; D may be TRBD1 (7 bases). CDR3 length equals 15 residues. V lost 0 bases, J lost 1 base, and 10 bases lay in between. Per the germline V gene, CDR1 is MNHEY and CDR2 is SMNVEV (reference sequence).

The J gene is TRBJ1-4, the V gene TRBV28, with D possibly TRBD1 on 5 matching bases. The CDR3 covers 16 residues. Trimming left V 0 bases short and J 1 base short, with 9 bases between. Germline loops: CDR1 MDHEN, CDR2 SYDVKM. This CDR3 is CASSLWGGGTNEKLFF. In DNA form, the CDR3 reads TGTGCCAGCAGTTTATGGGGGGGAGGAACTAATGAAAAACTGTTTTTT.

This chain connects TRBV6-5 to TRBJ2-1; 9 nucleotides align to TRBD1. Unmatched junction bases numbered 15, after V lost 7 bases and J lost 11 bases. The CDR3 runs to 15 residues. CDR1 is MNHEY and CDR2 is SVGAGI in the germline V gene. In DNA, the CDR3 is TGTGCCAGCACCTCACTCTCCCGGGACAGGGTCAAGCAGTTCTTC. Its translation: CASTSLSRDRVKQFF.

The chain links TRBV27 to TRBJ1-4, with unresolved D. Germline CDR1 reads MNHEY; CDR2 reads SMNVEV (reference sequence). The CDR3 sequence is 17 residues long. V lost 2 bases and J lost 8, with 21 bases in between. CDR3 region: CASSLEGGWAKVEKLFF. CDR3 bases: TGTGCCAGCAGTTTAGAGGGCGGGTGGGCTAAGGTAGAAAAACTGTTTTTT.

The chain links TRBV7-6 to TRBJ2-1, with TRBD2 identical over 7 bases. This CDR3 has 14 residues. Germline CDR1 SGHVS, CDR2 FNYEAQ. V was pared by 5 bases and J by 1 base, with 2 bases of the junction left unmatched. CDR3 sequence reads: CASSISGSYNEQFF. The CDR3 nucleotides read TGTGCCAGCAGCATTAGCGGGTCCTACAATGAGCAGTTCTTC. Full variable domain (outside the CDR3, taken from reference TRBV7-6 and TRBJ2-1): GAGVSQSPRYKVTKRGQDVALRCDPISGHVSLYWYRQALGQGPEFLTYFNYEAQQDKSGLPNDRFSAERPEGSISTLTIQRTEQRDSAMYRCASSISGSYNEQFFGPGTRLTVL.

This clone showed up just a few times. The chain employs TRBV19 and TRBJ2-5; D possibly corresponds to TRBD1 (6 bases). The CDR3 covers 16 residues. V was pared by 2 bases and J by 5 bases, with 18 bases between. CDR1 LNHDA and CDR2 SQIVND come from the germline V gene (reference sequence). CDR3 amino acids: CASSISAQGPGETQYF. CDR3 coding DNA: TGTGCCAGTAGTATATCCGCACAGGGACCAGGGGAGACCCAGTACTTC.